This TCR beta chain stems from a study of T cell repertoires in cytomegalovirus infection. In the study overall: Researchers turned to recently identified HLA-C-restricted CMV epitopes as well as well-studied HLA-B-restricted ones. In public TCR beta signatures, there were indications of both CMV infection and matching HLA type.

TCRdb re-derived calls from the reads in MiXCR, one entry per CDR3 protein. The data show approximately 220,000 distinct CDR3 sequences, 35% to 45% seen once. With regard to this clonotype: The antigen is not known.

Findings and limits, study-wide: In two of eight donors, the top clonotype was HLA-C-restricted CMV-specific.

CDR1 MDHEN and CDR2 SYDVKM come from the germline V gene. This CDR3 comprises 13 residues. Between the trimmed V and J ends, which lost 6 bases and 7 bases, there was a span of 13 bases. The TCR was taken from a human donor in good health (CMV status not recorded). Some clones in this sample may be carry-over from other donors' samples. Sample: CD8+ T cells from cultured PBMCs, taken from culture after CMV antigen stimulation. V and J are TRBV28 and TRBJ1-5; D uncertain. This CDR3 reads CASSPQMGQPQHF. The CDR3 DNA reads as TGTGCCAGCAGCCCCCAAATGGGCCAGCCCCAGCATTTT.